A single sample is the source of the 2 T cell receptor beta chains below, sequenced in a study of CD8 T cells in ankylosing spondylitis. Study observations and caveats: A TCR beta motif of several highly homologous variants appeared characteristic of ankylosing spondylitis blood.

TCRdb recomputed calls from the 5' RACE reads with MiXCR, one row per CDR3 protein. The table lists more than 600,000 distinct CDR3 sequences, around a fifth of them singletons. No antigen has been assigned to these receptors. Sample: blood, either unsorted or a sorted T cell fraction (not recorded which). These receptors were collected from a male donor with ankylosing spondylitis.

This clonotype was seen a few times. The chain's CDR3 is CASSEEWGTSGSNEQFF. The CDR3 DNA is TGTGCCAGCAGTGAAGAATGGGGGACTAGCGGGTCAAATGAGCAGTTCTTC. The chain couples TRBV6-1 to TRBJ2-1; 12 bases fit TRBD2. Germline V gene sequence: CDR1 MNHNS, CDR2 SASEGT. The CDR3 totals 17 residues. With V trimmed by 1 base and J by 7 bases, 8 bases remained unmatched.

The chain carries TRBV5-6 and TRBJ2-6; tentative D call: TRBD2 (5 bases). The germline V gene encodes CDR1 SGHDT and CDR2 YYEEEE. This CDR3 is built from 16 residues. V lost 2 bases and J 12 bases, leaving 21 bases between the germline ends. CDR3 in DNA: TGTGCCAGCAGCTTTGAGGCGGGCGGCTCTTTTAGCGTCCTGACTTTC. Translated: CASSFEAGGSFSVLTF.